This T cell receptor beta chain was recovered during a study of patients and donors after allogeneic stem cell transplantation. One entry per CDR3 protein results from TCRdb running MiXCR on the RT-PCR reads. The table has some 880,000 distinct CDR3 sequences, roughly 18% seen once. Germline CDR1 is LGHDT and CDR2 is YNNKEL (reference sequence). The ends lost 6 bases at V and 7 bases at J; junction bases unmatched: 14. The CDR3 totals 17 residues. This chain links TRBV3-1 with TRBJ1-4; 10 positions agree with TRBD1. This clonotype originated in a human donor who was either an allogeneic HSCT recipient or a stem cell or donor lymphocyte infusion donor (not recorded which). It is not recorded whose cells these are; they may come from a transplant donor. Input material: blood, either unsorted or a sorted T cell fraction (not recorded which). CDR3 DNA sequence: TGTGCCAGCAGTCGAGGGGGGACAGGGGAGTGGAGTGAAAAACTGTTTTTT. It is translated as CASSRGGTGEWSEKLFF.